The 13 T cell receptor beta chains presented below share a single source sample, sequenced in a study of blood T cell repertoires in COVID-19. Profiling relied on immunoSEQ multiplex PCR, and the TCRdb table lists in-frame clones only, not all of them. The sample shows 92,000 or so clones, about three quarters of them seen only once. Material for sequencing was peripheral blood. The receptors were sampled from an elderly woman with acute or convalescent COVID-19.

The CDR3 loop is CASSFGGPYEQYF. Here the CDR3 DNA reads TGCGCCAGCAGCTTTGGAGGCCCCTACGAGCAGTACTTC. The chain uses TRBV5-1 and TRBJ2-7, with a possible D match to TRBD2 (5 bases). The length of the CDR3 is 13 residues. Germline V gene data show CDR1 as SGHRS and CDR2 as YFSETQ. Trimming removed 2 bases at V and 2 bases at J, with 8 bases between.

This clone was detected ten times or more. The CDR3 is CASSPPGGRWNTEAFF. The CDR3 nucleotides read TGTGCCAGCTCACCGCCAGGGGGAAGATGGAACACTGAAGCTTTCTTT. The chain employs TRBV18 and TRBJ1-1; 7 bases are a match to TRBD1. J was trimmed by 1 base and V by 3 bases; bases with no gene match: 8. CDR1 KGHSH and CDR2 LQKENI come from the germline V gene. The CDR3 consists of 16 residues.

The chain joins TRBV5-1 to TRBJ2-1; 8 positions agree with TRBD2. Looked up from germline, CDR1 is SGHRS and CDR2 is YFSETQ. This CDR3 spans 15 amino acids. V trimming: 4 bases; J trimming: 0 bases; junction bases outside the gene matches: 3. CDR3 region: CASSPGGGSYNEQFF. The CDR3 DNA sequence: TGCGCCAGCAGCCCGGGAGGGGGCTCCTACAATGAGCAGTTCTTC. Complete variable domain (other parts from reference TRBV5-1 and TRBJ2-1): KAGVTQTPRYLIKTRGQQVTLSCSPISGHRSVSWYQQTPGQGLQFLFEYFSETQRNKGNFPGRFSGRQFSNSRSEMNVSTLELGDSALYLCASSPGGGSYNEQFFGPGTRLTVL.

The chain has TRBV28 and TRBJ1-4; D might be TRBD1 (5 bases). CDR3 length: 14 amino acids. Trimming left V 8 bases short and J 6 bases short, with 16 bases between. Germline assignment: CDR1 MDHEN and CDR2 SYDVKM. CDR3 sequence (DNA): TGTGCCAGCCGCTCGGACATTCAGGATGAAAAACTGTTTTTT. This translates into CASRSDIQDEKLFF.

V usage is TRBV24-1 and J usage is TRBJ2-7, with a possible D match to TRBD1 (6 bases). V lost 5 bases and J 0 bases, leaving 13 bases between the germline ends. The CDR3 covers 15 residues. Germline CDR1 KGHDR, CDR2 SFDVKD. The CDR3 spells CATSAGTPNSYEQYF. In DNA, the CDR3 is TGTGCCACCAGTGCCGGGACACCCAACTCCTACGAGCAGTACTTC.

The chain employs TRBV10-3 and TRBJ1-3, with a possible D match to TRBD1 (6 bases). The CDR3 is 12 amino acids. Per the germline V gene, CDR1 is ENHRY and CDR2 is SYGVKD. V lost 6 bases and J 9 bases, leaving 12 bases between the germline ends. CDR3 in DNA: TGTGCCATCAGGGCGACAGGCGCCACCATATATTTT. It encodes CAIRATGATIYF.

V and J are TRBV7-6 and TRBJ1-1; perhaps TRBD1 as D (6 bases). CDR3 length: 15 residues. Germline V gene sequence: CDR1 SGHVS, CDR2 FNYEAQ. Trimming removed 3 bases at V and 0 bases at J, with 11 bases between. The CDR3 region has the DNA TGTGCCAGCAGCTTCTCGGACAGCCTGAACACTGAAGCTTTCTTT. Translated: CASSFSDSLNTEAFF.

Details on this clone: The same CDR3 also results from other DNA sequences found in this sample. The V and J genes are TRBV29-1 and TRBJ1-2, with TRBD1 identical over 10 bases. The length of the CDR3 is 13 residues. Looked up from germline, CDR1 is SQVTM and CDR2 is ANQGSEA. The V segment lost 5 bases and the J segment 4 bases; nucleotides outside the gene matches: 4. The CDR3 DNA follows: TGCAGCGTTCGACAGGGGGCGTCCTATGGCTACACCTTC. This translates into CSVRQGASYGYTF.

As for this clone: The junction and the germline gene differ at one end; a read error may be behind it. The chain links TRBV7-2 to TRBJ2-1; possible D gene TRBD1, 5 bases. Germline V gives CDR1 SGHTA, CDR2 FQGNSA. The CDR3 spans 13 residues. The CDR3 DNA is TGTGCCGGCAGCTGGGGCCGGACGGATGAGCAGTTCTTC. It specifies CAGSWGRTDEQFF. The full variable domain, completed using reference TRBV7-2 and TRBJ2-1, is GAGVSQSPSNKVTEKGKDVELRCDPISGHTALYWYRQSLGQGLEFLIYFQGNSAPDKSGLPSDRFSAERTGGSVSTLTIQRTQQEDSAVYLCAGSWGRTDEQFFGPGTRLTVL.

The chain links TRBV5-1 to TRBJ2-3; 8 bases are a match to TRBD1. With V trimmed by 2 bases and J by 1 base, 3 bases remained unmatched. The CDR3 extends over 15 amino acids. Germline V gives CDR1 SGHRS, CDR2 YFSETQ. CDR3 DNA: TGCGCCAGCAGCTTCACAGGGGGTCGCACAGATACGCAGTATTTT. This encodes CASSFTGGRTDTQYF.

This clone was detected once. This sample also contains other DNA sequences that code for the same CDR3. The gene calls are TRBV18 and TRBJ1-2; D is ambiguous. In germline, CDR1 is KGHSH, CDR2 LQKENI. With 3 bases removed from V and 2 bases from J, the gap between germline ends came to 7 bases. The CDR3 sequence is 13 residues long. The CDR3 bases are TGTGCCAGCTCACCTGACGGGAACTATGGCTACACCTTC. It yields the protein CASSPDGNYGYTF.

The rearrangement uses TRBV4-2 and TRBJ1-5, with 8 bases identical to TRBD1. Trimming removed 1 base from V and 4 bases from J; junction bases left unmatched: 3. Germline lookup yields CDR1 LGHNA and CDR2 YNFKEQ. The CDR3 is 15 amino acids. CDR3 in DNA: TGTGCCAGCAGCCAAGGGGGACAGGTGAATCAGCCCCAGCATTTT. This encodes CASSQGGQVNQPQHF.

J is TRBJ1-1 and V is TRBV30; D is ambiguous. CDR1 and CDR2 (germline): GTSNPN, SVGIG (reference sequence). This CDR3 has 15 amino acids. Trimming took off 3 bases at V and 5 bases at J, with 19 bases between the two ends. The CDR3 loop is CAWRAQRAWDTEAFF. Here the CDR3 DNA reads TGTGCCTGGAGAGCCCAGCGGGCATGGGATACTGAAGCTTTCTTT.